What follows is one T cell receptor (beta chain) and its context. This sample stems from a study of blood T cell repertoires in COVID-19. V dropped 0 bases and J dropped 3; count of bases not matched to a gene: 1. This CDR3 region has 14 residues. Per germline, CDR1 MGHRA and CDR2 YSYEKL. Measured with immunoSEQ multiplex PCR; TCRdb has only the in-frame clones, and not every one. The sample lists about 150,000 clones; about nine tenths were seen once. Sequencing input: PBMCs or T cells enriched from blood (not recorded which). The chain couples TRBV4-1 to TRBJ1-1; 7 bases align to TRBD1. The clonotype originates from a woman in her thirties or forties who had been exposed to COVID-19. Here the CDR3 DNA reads TGCGCCAGCAGCCAAGATCAGGGGGACACTGAAGCTTTCTTT. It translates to CASSQDQGDTEAFF.